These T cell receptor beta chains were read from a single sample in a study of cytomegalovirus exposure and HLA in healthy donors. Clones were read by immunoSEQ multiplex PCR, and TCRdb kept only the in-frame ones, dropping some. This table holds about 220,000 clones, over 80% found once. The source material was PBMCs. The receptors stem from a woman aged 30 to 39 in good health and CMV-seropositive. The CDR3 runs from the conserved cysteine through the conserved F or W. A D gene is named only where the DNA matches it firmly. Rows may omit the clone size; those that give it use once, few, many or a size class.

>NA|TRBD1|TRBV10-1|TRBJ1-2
CASSGDRGYGYTF
TGCGCCAGCAGTGGGGACAGGGGTTATGGCTACACCTTC
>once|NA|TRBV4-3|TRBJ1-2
CASSQDIMGYRYGYTF
TGCGCCAGCAGCCAAGATATAATGGGATATCGTTATGGCTACACCTTC
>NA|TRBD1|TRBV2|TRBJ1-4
CASSERDRAGEKLFF
TGTGCCAGCAGTGAAAGGGACAGGGCCGGTGAAAAACTGTTTTTT
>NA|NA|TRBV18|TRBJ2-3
CASSPTWRYTDTQYF
TGTGCCAGCTCACCGACGTGGCGATACACAGATACGCAGTATTTT
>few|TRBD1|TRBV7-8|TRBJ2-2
CASSLGDRGHGELFF
TGTGCCAGCAGCTTAGGGGACAGGGGACACGGGGAGCTGTTTTTT
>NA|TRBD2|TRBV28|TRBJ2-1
CASSPGPGGYNEQFF
TGTGCCAGCAGTCCCGGCCCGGGGGGCTACAATGAGCAGTTCTTC
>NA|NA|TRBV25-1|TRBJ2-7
CASSGNYEQYF
TGTGCCAGCAGTGGGAATTACGAGCAGTACTTC
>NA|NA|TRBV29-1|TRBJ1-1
CSVAGEVTEAFF
TGCAGCGTCGCCGGGGAGGTCACTGAAGCTTTCTTT
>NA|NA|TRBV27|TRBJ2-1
CASSLAGYNEQFF
TGTGCCAGCAGTTTAGCCGGCTACAATGAGCAGTTCTTC
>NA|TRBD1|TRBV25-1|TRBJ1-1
CASSATGETEAFF
TGTGCCAGCAGTGCGACAGGGGAAACTGAAGCTTTCTTT
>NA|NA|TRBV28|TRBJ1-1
CASSLSVRGDTEAFF
TGTGCCAGCAGTTTATCCGTAAGAGGGGACACTGAAGCTTTCTTT
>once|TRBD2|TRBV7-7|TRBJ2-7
CASSTGLAGEQYF
TGTGCTAGCAGCACCGGACTAGCGGGCGAGCAGTACTTC
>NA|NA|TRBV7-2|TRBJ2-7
CASSPTSTQEQYF
TGTGCCAGCAGCCCGACTAGTACACAAGAGCAGTACTTC
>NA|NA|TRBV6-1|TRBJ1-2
CATQTGYGYTF
TGTGCCACACAGACAGGATATGGCTACACCTTC
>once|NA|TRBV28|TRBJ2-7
CASSSQGPEQYF
TGTGCCAGCAGTTCACAGGGTCCCGAGCAGTACTTC
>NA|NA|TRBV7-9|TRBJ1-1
CASSLETGAGEAFF
TGTGCCAGCAGCTTAGAGACCGGGGCTGGCGAAGCTTTCTTT
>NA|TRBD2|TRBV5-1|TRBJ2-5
CASSPASGRALKETQYF
TGCGCCAGCAGCCCAGCTAGCGGGAGGGCTTTGAAAGAGACCCAGTACTTC